The clone carrying this T cell receptor (beta chain) was counted many times. This record comes from a study of blood T cells in healthy people across ages. Primers used in a second PCR of roughly 6 to 12 cycles were a sample-barcoded 5' primer and a J-beta primer mix. MiXCR was run by TCRdb on the 5' RACE reads, yielding one entry per CDR3 protein. Here the sample spans fewer than 800,000 distinct CDR3 sequences, around 25% being singletons. These data also formed part of another study, on T cells of mothers and their children.

The specimen sequenced was blood. This receptor was identified in a boy aged 5-17 years in good health.

This CDR3 is CSVGGGRGQETQYF. The DNA for the CDR3 is TGCAGCGTTGGCGGCGGGAGGGGGCAAGAGACCCAGTACTTC. The J gene is TRBJ2-5, the V gene TRBV29-1, with 9 bases matching TRBD2. Germline V gives CDR1 SQVTM, CDR2 ANQGSEA. The CDR3 has 14 residues. V shed 4 bases and J 2 bases; nucleotides not matched to a gene: 5. The variable domain in full, completed from reference TRBV29-1 and TRBJ2-5, reads SAVISQKPSRDICQRGTSLTIQCQVDSQVTMMFWYRQQPGQSLTLIATANQGSEATYESGFVIDKFPISRPNLTFSTLTVSNMSPEDSSIYLCSVGGGRGQETQYFGPGTRLLVL.